This T cell receptor (beta chain) comes out of a study of long-term antiretroviral therapy in people with HIV. V lost 6 bases and J lost 3; bases outside the gene matches: 4. Germline CDR1 MNHEY, CDR2 SMNVEV (reference sequence). The CDR3 sequence is 15 residues long. Cryopreserved PBMC samples of roughly 0.95-10 million cells were used for DNA extraction. The assay used was immunoSEQ (version v3.0), run at survey level. Produced via immunoSEQ multiplex PCR; TCRdb's table is partial and in-frame only. The data show around 15,000 clones, around 80% seen once. This clonotype was sampled from a man aged 35 to 55 with HIV. The chain has TRBV27 and TRBJ2-5; 13 nucleotides line up with TRBD2. The sample consisted of unsorted PBMCs, taken 2.1 years after starting antiretroviral therapy. The CDR3 region has the DNA TGTGCCAGCAGGCACGGACTAGCGGGGGAAGAGACCCAGTACTTC. Protein product: CASRHGLAGEETQYF.